A selection of T cell receptor beta chains follows, all from one sample in a study of cytomegalovirus exposure and HLA in healthy donors. Measured with immunoSEQ multiplex PCR; TCRdb has only the in-frame clones, and not every one. The table has 150,000 or so clones, roughly 72% seen once. Sample: PBMCs. Receptor source: a man aged 35 to 55 in good health and CMV-seronegative. CDR3s include the opening cysteine and the closing phenylalanine or tryptophan. A D gene is named only where the DNA matches it firmly. Clone size is shown for a subset of rows, as once, few, many or a class of expanded clone.

D gene: TRBD2; CDR3 length: 18; V gene: TRBV7-9; clone size: -; J gene: TRBJ2-3; CDR3 DNA: TGTGCCAGCAGCACGAGTAGATGGACTAGCGGGAGGGATGATACGCAGTATTTT; CDR3 protein: CASSTSRWTSGRDDTQYF
D gene: TRBD2; CDR3 length: 14; V gene: TRBV6-5; clone size: -; J gene: TRBJ2-7; CDR3 DNA: TGTGCCAGCAGCAGACTAGCGGGAGTAATAGAGCAGTACTTC; CDR3 protein: CASSRLAGVIEQYF
D gene: TRBD1; CDR3 length: 18; V gene: TRBV19; clone size: -; J gene: TRBJ1-4; CDR3 DNA: TGTGCCAGTAGTCCCCGGGGGGGACAGGGGGCTTCTAATGAAAAACTGTTTTTT; CDR3 protein: CASSPRGGQGASNEKLFF
D gene: TRBD2; CDR3 length: 15; V gene: TRBV7-2; clone size: -; J gene: TRBJ2-7; CDR3 DNA: TGTGCCAGCAGCTTCCAGGGACTAGCATTATACGAGCAGTACTTC; CDR3 protein: CASSFQGLALYEQYF
D gene: TRBD1; CDR3 length: 16; V gene: TRBV27; clone size: -; J gene: TRBJ1-1; CDR3 DNA: TGTGCCAGCAGCGCCCAGGACAGGGGGCTGAACACTGAAGCTTTCTTT; CDR3 protein: CASSAQDRGLNTEAFF
D gene: -; CDR3 length: 17; V gene: TRBV4-1; clone size: -; J gene: TRBJ2-2; CDR3 DNA: TGCGCCAGCAGCCAAGAGAGAGTAGCGGTGAACACCGGGGAGCTGTTTTTT; CDR3 protein: CASSQERVAVNTGELFF
D gene: -; CDR3 length: 12; V gene: TRBV27; clone size: -; J gene: TRBJ1-1; CDR3 DNA: TGTGCCAGCAGTTTGCCGGGGGCTGAAGCTTTCTTT; CDR3 protein: CASSLPGAEAFF
D gene: TRBD1; CDR3 length: 15; V gene: TRBV7-3; clone size: -; J gene: TRBJ1-1; CDR3 DNA: TGTGCCAGCAGCTCACAGGGGGCAGGAAACACTGAAGCTTTCTTT; CDR3 protein: CASSSQGAGNTEAFF
D gene: -; CDR3 length: 13; V gene: TRBV5-1; clone size: once; J gene: TRBJ2-7; CDR3 DNA: TGCGCCAGCAGCCAGGGATCTCTCGGCGAGCAGTACTTC; CDR3 protein: CASSQGSLGEQYF
D gene: -; CDR3 length: 15; V gene: TRBV14; clone size: -; J gene: TRBJ2-3; CDR3 DNA: TGTGCCAGCAGCCAAGAGACTACGGGCACAGATACGCAGTATTTT; CDR3 protein: CASSQETTGTDTQYF
D gene: TRBD2; CDR3 length: 15; V gene: TRBV5-4; clone size: once; J gene: TRBJ2-1; CDR3 DNA: TGTGCCAGCAGCTTGCCACTAGCGGGGCTGAATGAGCAGTTCTTC; CDR3 protein: CASSLPLAGLNEQFF
D gene: TRBD1; CDR3 length: 16; V gene: TRBV28; clone size: -; J gene: TRBJ1-2; CDR3 DNA: TGTGCCAGCAGTCCTCTCCAGGGCAGGGGGAACTATGGCTACACCTTC; CDR3 protein: CASSPLQGRGNYGYTF
D gene: -; CDR3 length: 16; V gene: TRBV6-5; clone size: -; J gene: TRBJ1-5; CDR3 DNA: TGTGCCAGCAGTTACTCGGGGCGGGGGGCGAATCAGCCCCAGCATTTT; CDR3 protein: CASSYSGRGANQPQHF
D gene: TRBD1; CDR3 length: 15; V gene: TRBV5-6; clone size: once; J gene: TRBJ1-2; CDR3 DNA: TGTGCCAGCAGCCCGAGAGGGACAGGGGGCGGTGGCTACACCTTC; CDR3 protein: CASSPRGTGGGGYTF
D gene: -; CDR3 length: 14; V gene: TRBV19; clone size: few; J gene: TRBJ1-5; CDR3 DNA: TGTGCCAGTAGTATAGATGGGGAGGGTCAGCCCCAGCATTTT; CDR3 protein: CASSIDGEGQPQHF
D gene: TRBD1; CDR3 length: 15; V gene: TRBV6-1; clone size: -; J gene: TRBJ2-5; CDR3 DNA: TGTGCCAGCAGTGGAAACAGGGGTAGTATGGAGACCCAGTACTTC; CDR3 protein: CASSGNRGSMETQYF
D gene: -; CDR3 length: 15; V gene: TRBV27; clone size: -; J gene: TRBJ2-1; CDR3 DNA: TGTGCCAGCAGTTTATCGTCCATTTCCTACAATGAGCAGTTCTTC; CDR3 protein: CASSLSSISYNEQFF
D gene: -; CDR3 length: 13; V gene: TRBV6-1; clone size: once; J gene: TRBJ2-5; CDR3 DNA: TGTGCCAGCCAAGTCAGGGGTAGGGAGACCCAGTACTTC; CDR3 protein: CASQVRGRETQYF